The 5 T cell receptor beta chains presented below share a single source sample, sequenced in a study of CD8+ T cells in alopecia areata. The treatment here: oral pan-JAK inhibitor, 5-10 mg twice daily. Sequencing templates came from extracted RNA that was reverse transcribed into cDNA. The table came from immunoSEQ multiplex PCR; TCRdb's copy has only in-frame clones and leaves some out. There are about 270,000 clones in the sample; 60% occur only once, and around 0.92% lies in the top ten. The sequencing here drew on CD4+ T cells sorted from blood, taken around week 54, from a patient treated with tofacitinib. These TCRs come from a human donor with alopecia areata.

The V gene is TRBV18, the J gene TRBJ1-2, with 10 bases fitting TRBD1. V shed 3 bases, J shed 4 bases, and the junction held 5 bases outside the gene matches. CDR3 length: 15 amino acids. Germline CDR1 is KGHSH and CDR2 is LQKENI. Here the CDR3 reads CASSPDRDRGYGYTF. CDR3 bases: TGTGCCAGCTCACCGGACCGGGACAGGGGCTATGGCTACACCTTC.

The J gene is TRBJ1-2, the V gene TRBV7-9; D uncertain. V lost 5 bases to trimming and J lost 6 bases, with 7 bases between them. This CDR3 is 11 amino acids long. CDR1 is SEHNR, CDR2 FQNEAQ, per germline (reference sequence). CDR3 amino acids: CASSPIHGYTF. CDR3 coding DNA: TGTGCCAGCAGCCCGATTCATGGCTACACCTTC. The full variable domain, completed using reference TRBV7-9 and TRBJ1-2, is DTGVSQNPRHKITKRGQNVTFRCDPISEHNRLYWYRQTLGQGPEFLTYFQNEAQLEKSRLLSDRFSAERPKGSFSTLEIQRTEQGDSAMYLCASSPIHGYTFGSGTRLTVV.

J is TRBJ1-6 and V is TRBV7-3; the D is unclear. The CDR3 spans 13 residues. Trimming left V 2 bases short and J 10 bases short, with 9 bases between. The V gene's germline CDR1 is SGHTA and CDR2 FQGTGA. The CDR3 region has the DNA TGTGCCAGCAGCTTAGCCGGCGGATCACCCCTCCACTTT. It specifies CASSLAGGSPLHF. Looking up the rest from reference TRBV7-3 and TRBJ1-6 gives the full variable domain: GAGVSQTPSNKVTEKGKYVELRCDPISGHTALYWYRQSLGQGPEFLIYFQGTGAADDSGLPNDRFFAVRPEGSVSTLKIQRTERGDSAVYLCASSLAGGSPLHFGNGTRLTVT.

The chain uses TRBV5-4 and TRBJ1-2; no reliable D call. Trimming removed 0 bases at V and 11 bases at J, with 11 bases between. Per the germline V gene, CDR1 is SGHNT and CDR2 is YYREEE (reference sequence). The CDR3 consists of 12 residues. CDR3 nucleotides: TGTGCCAGCAGCTTGGGTCAGGTCCCATACACCTTC. As protein: CASSLGQVPYTF.

The chain has TRBV6-1 and TRBJ1-1; unclear D gene. V lost 2 bases, J lost 1 base, and 5 bases lay in between. Per the germline V gene, CDR1 is MNHNS and CDR2 is SASEGT. This CDR3 has 13 amino acids. The CDR3 region has the DNA TGTGCCAGCAGTGAAATACGGAACACTGAAGCTTTCTTT. This gives the protein CASSEIRNTEAFF.